Below, 14 T cell receptor beta chains from the same sample are listed, as sequenced in a study of T cell changes during pregnancy in multiple sclerosis (dated by TCRdb to about 2019). To prepare the library, the immunoSEQ multiplex PCR assay was applied. This is the immuneACCESS table as TCRdb keeps it, with only in-frame sequences that have V and J called. A part of the clones is gone; compared with another copy, unresolved V genes explain less than half, and the rest is unexplained. In all, the sample holds some 70,000 clones, and 70% to 90% of those were seen once. Approximately 3.4% of the sample rests with the top ten. Source: peripheral blood, taken before pregnancy. The origin of the receptors is a female donor with multiple sclerosis, enrolled in a pregnancy study.

This CDR3 reads CASSFQGNRNTEAFF. The CDR3 nucleotides read TGTGCCAGCAGCTTTCAGGGGAATCGGAACACTGAAGCTTTCTTT. This rearrangement joins TRBV7-3 to TRBJ1-1, with D possibly matching TRBD1 (6 bases). The V gene's germline CDR1 is SGHTA and CDR2 FQGTGA. The CDR3 consists of 15 residues. The V and J ends lost 3 bases and 1 base respectively, with 12 bases between them. Full variable domain (remainder filled in from reference TRBV7-3 and TRBJ1-1): GAGVSQTPSNKVTEKGKYVELRCDPISGHTALYWYRQSLGQGPEFLIYFQGTGAADDSGLPNDRFFAVRPEGSVSTLKIQRTERGDSAVYLCASSFQGNRNTEAFFGQGTRLTVV.

This clone showed up just a few times. J is TRBJ2-3 and V is TRBV4-3; TRBD2 might be the D (6 bases). The CDR3 length is 14 residues. Germline loops: CDR1 LGHNA, CDR2 YSLEER. V shed 1 base and J shed 8 bases, with 13 bases lying between them. The CDR3 sequence: CASSQGLTGATQYF. In DNA form, the CDR3 reads TGCGCCAGCAGCCAAGGGTTAACGGGAGCTACGCAGTATTTT.

V and J are TRBV30 and TRBJ2-5; D is unresolved. The CDR3 spans 15 residues. Per germline, CDR1 GTSNPN and CDR2 SVGIG (reference sequence). The V and J ends lost 3 bases and 0 bases respectively, with 14 bases between them. The CDR3 is CAWRAQSWYQETQYF. CDR3 nucleotide sequence: TGTGCCTGGAGGGCCCAATCTTGGTACCAAGAGACCCAGTACTTC. Variable domain in full (rest from reference TRBV30 and TRBJ2-5): SQTIHQWPATLVQPVGSPLSLECTVEGTSNPNLYWYRQAAGRGLQLLFYSVGIGQISSEVPQNLSASRPQDRQFILSSKKLLLSDSGFYLCAWRAQSWYQETQYFGPGTRLLVL.

V gene TRBV7-2 combines with J gene TRBJ1-1; 7 bases fit TRBD1. The CDR3 is made up of 15 amino acids. J lost 2 bases, V lost 4 bases, and 7 bases had no gene match. In germline, CDR1 is SGHTA, CDR2 FQGNSA. CDR3 sequence reads: CASSSRQGFNTEAFF. The CDR3 nucleotides are TGTGCCAGCAGCTCTCGACAGGGCTTTAACACTGAAGCTTTCTTT.

The V gene is TRBV4-3, the J gene TRBJ1-1; D is unclear. Germline values: CDR1 LGHNA, CDR2 YSLEER. Trimming stripped 4 bases from V and 1 base from J, with 22 bases between. CDR3 length: 18 amino acids. CDR3 nucleotide sequence: TGCGCCAGCAGCCCCACGAAAACCGGACGGGGTTCGAACACTGAAGCTTTCTTT. Protein: CASSPTKTGRGSNTEAFF.

The chain employs TRBV7-3 and TRBJ1-6; 7 bases map to TRBD1. The length of the CDR3 is 14 residues. Germline trimming cut 5 bases from V and 7 bases from J; bases unmatched to any gene: 5. Looked up from germline, CDR1 is SGHTA and CDR2 is FQGTGA. CDR3 sequence: CASSLDRDNSPLHF. DNA for the CDR3: TGTGCCAGCAGCCTAGACAGGGACAATTCACCCCTCCACTTT.

The V gene is TRBV11-3, the J gene TRBJ2-1; 7 bases map to TRBD1. The V segment lost 5 bases and the J segment 4 bases; nucleotides outside the gene matches: 5. CDR1 SGHNT and CDR2 YENEEA come from the germline V gene. The CDR3 is 14 residues long. The DNA of the CDR3 is TGTGCCAGCAGCCCACGGGACAGTTACAATGAGCAGTTCTTC. Its protein is CASSPRDSYNEQFF.

The V and J genes are TRBV5-6 and TRBJ2-2, with unresolved D. Trimming shortened V by 2 bases and J by 2 bases, and 7 bases separated the two germline ends. The CDR3 contains 14 residues. CDR1 is SGHDT and CDR2 is YYEEEE in the germline V gene. The CDR3 region has the DNA TGTGCCAGCAGCTTAGAGCTAAACACCGGGGAGCTGTTTTTT. Residues: CASSLELNTGELFF. Based on the CDR3 plus reference TRBV5-6 and TRBJ2-2, the full variable domain is DAGVTQSPTHLIKTRGQQVTLRCSPKSGHDTVSWYQQALGQGPQFIFQYYEEEERQRGNFPDRFSGHQFPNYSSELNVNALLLGDSALYLCASSLELNTGELFFGEGSRLTVL.

The gene calls are TRBV2 and TRBJ2-1; D is ambiguous. V lost 3 bases and J 8 bases, leaving 17 bases between the germline ends. The V gene's germline CDR1 is SNHLY and CDR2 FYNNEI. This CDR3 contains 15 residues. CDR3 protein: CASSDSSLNVDEQFF. The CDR3 coding sequence is TGTGCCAGCAGTGATTCCTCCCTAAATGTCGATGAGCAGTTCTTC.

The rearrangement links TRBV6-1 to TRBJ1-1, with D perhaps TRBD1 (5 bases). Germline values: CDR1 MNHNS, CDR2 SASEGT. V shed 8 bases and J shed 4 bases, with 11 bases lying between them. The CDR3 sequence is 12 residues long. CDR3 in DNA: TGTGCCAGCGGAAGGGGTTCCACTGAAGCTTTCTTT. Translating it yields CASGRGSTEAFF.

The chain couples TRBV6-1 to TRBJ1-1; D not resolved. V lost 6 bases and J 1 base, leaving 6 bases between the germline ends. Looked up from germline, CDR1 is MNHNS and CDR2 is SASEGT. The CDR3 covers 12 residues. The CDR3 bases are TGTGCCAGCAGGCGACAGAACACTGAAGCTTTCTTT. Its translation: CASRRQNTEAFF.

V and J are TRBV5-5 and TRBJ1-3; 7 nucleotides match TRBD1. Trimming at V came to 4 bases and at J to 4 bases, leaving 5 bases not matched to a gene. The germline CDR1 and CDR2 sequences are SGHKS and YYEKEE (reference sequence). The CDR3 length is 14 residues. CDR3 in DNA: TGTGCCAGCAGCATATTACAGGGGGGAAACACCATATATTTT. As protein: CASSILQGGNTIYF.

The chain employs TRBV7-9 and TRBJ1-4, with D possibly TRBD1 on 5 matching bases. Germline values: CDR1 SEHNR, CDR2 FQNEAQ (reference sequence). V was clipped by 4 bases and J by 5 bases, with 11 bases between them. The CDR3 consists of 14 residues. The chain's CDR3 is CASSWGGRNEKLFF. The CDR3 nucleotides read TGTGCCAGCAGCTGGGGGGGGAGGAATGAAAAACTGTTTTTT. The variable domain in full, completed from reference TRBV7-9 and TRBJ1-4, reads DTGVSQNPRHKITKRGQNVTFRCDPISEHNRLYWYRQTLGQGPEFLTYFQNEAQLEKSRLLSDRFSAERPKGSFSTLEIQRTEQGDSAMYLCASSWGGRNEKLFFGSGTQLSVL.

This chain joins TRBV7-3 and TRBJ2-5; D gene ambiguous. Per germline, CDR1 SGHTA and CDR2 FQGTGA. The length of the CDR3 is 15 residues. The germline V and J ends were trimmed by 3 bases and 3 bases, with 14 bases remaining between them. CDR3 in DNA: TGTGCCAGCAGCTTTAGAGGCGGATTTGAAGAGACCCAGTACTTC. Protein product: CASSFRGGFEETQYF. The variable domain in full, completed from reference TRBV7-3 and TRBJ2-5, reads GAGVSQTPSNKVTEKGKYVELRCDPISGHTALYWYRQSLGQGPEFLIYFQGTGAADDSGLPNDRFFAVRPEGSVSTLKIQRTERGDSAVYLCASSFRGGFEETQYFGPGTRLLVL.